This T cell receptor (beta chain) was identified during a study of blood T cell repertoires in COVID-19. Here immunoSEQ multiplex PCR was the method, and the copy in TCRdb shows in-frame clones only, minus some. This sample has approximately 200,000 clones, with more than 75% found just once. Germline lookup yields CDR1 MNHEY and CDR2 SVGEGT. This CDR3 has 16 amino acids. V was shortened by 5 bases and J by 0 bases, with 14 bases between the two germline ends. Source material: peripheral blood. This chain connects TRBV6-2 or TRBV6-3 to TRBJ2-4, with D hard to call. The clonotype originates from a man between 35 and 55 years old with acute or convalescent COVID-19. CDR3 residues: CASSPANSLAKNIQYF. CDR3 nucleotide sequence: TGTGCCAGCAGTCCGGCGAATAGCCTAGCCAAAAACATTCAGTACTTC.